One sample yielded the 9 T cell receptor beta chains listed below, sequenced in a study of Ad26.COV2.S vaccination and SARS-CoV-2 variants. Sequencing used immunoSEQ multiplex PCR; TCRdb keeps in-frame clones, though not all of them. The sample shows 300,000 to 500,000 clones, roughly nine tenths of them seen only once. Treatment given: roughly 18 received Ad26.COV2.S at low or high dose, single or two shots; about 5 received placebo; per-sample allocation not given. All samples were drawn on day 63, counting from the first vaccine or placebo injection. The material sequenced was peripheral blood, taken in a trial of Ad26.COV2.S vaccine versus placebo. The receptor set was obtained from a person aged 18-65 years who received the Ad26.COV2.S COVID-19 vaccine or a placebo.

This clone turned up a few times. The chain combines TRBV2 with TRBJ1-4, with unresolved D. In germline, CDR1 is SNHLY, CDR2 FYNNEI. The CDR3 extends over 15 amino acids. Trimming shortened V by 6 bases and J by 7 bases, and 18 bases separated the two germline ends. The CDR3 loop reads CASRTDGTGGEKLFF. CDR3 nucleotides: TGTGCCAGCAGGACGGATGGAACGGGAGGTGAAAAACTGTTTTTT.

On this clone: Additional DNA sequences in this sample encode the identical CDR3. The V and J genes are TRBV19 and TRBJ2-7; 10 bases align to TRBD1. Germline assignment: CDR1 LNHDA and CDR2 SQIVND (reference sequence). Losses at the gene ends were 6 bases for V and 3 bases for J; bases not matched to a gene: 5. There are 14 residues in the CDR3. In DNA form, the CDR3 reads TGTGCCAGTAGCGCTGGGACAGGGGACTACGAGCAGTACTTC. Its translation: CASSAGTGDYEQYF. Full variable domain (remainder filled in from reference TRBV19 and TRBJ2-7): DGGITQSPKYLFRKEGQNVTLSCEQNLNHDAMYWYRQDPGQGLRLIYYSQIVNDFQKGDIAEGYSVSREKKESFPLTVTSAQKNPTAFYLCASSAGTGDYEQYFGPGTRLTVT.

The V and J genes are TRBV5-6 and TRBJ2-1; 7 bases are a match to TRBD2. J was trimmed by 2 bases and V by 2 bases; bases with no gene match: 1. The germline gives CDR1 SGHDT, CDR2 YYEEEE. This CDR3 spans 14 amino acids. The CDR3 loop reads CASSFAGAYNEQFF. CDR3 DNA: TGTGCCAGCAGCTTTGCGGGGGCCTACAATGAGCAGTTCTTC.

CDR3 bases: TGCGCCAGCAGCTTTACAGGGGGCACTGAAGCTTTCTTT. This codes for CASSFTGGTEAFF. The chain has TRBV5-1 and TRBJ1-1; 8 nucleotides agree with TRBD1. The CDR3 sequence is 13 residues long. Germline values: CDR1 SGHRS, CDR2 YFSETQ. V was pared by 2 bases and J by 4 bases, with 1 base of the junction left unmatched.

This chain uses TRBV5-1 with TRBJ2-2; 8 bases are shared with TRBD2. V was clipped by 3 bases and J by 4 bases; unmatched bases: 8. CDR1 SGHRS and CDR2 YFSETQ come from the germline V gene. The length of the CDR3 is 16 residues. The CDR3 loop is CASSYIAGRVTGELFF. In nucleotides, the CDR3 is TGCGCCAGCAGCTACATAGCGGGGCGGGTCACCGGGGAGCTGTTTTTT.

The rearrangement joins TRBV12-5 to TRBJ2-3; tentatively, D is TRBD1 (6 bases). Germline lookup yields CDR1 LGHNT and CDR2 FRNRAP. This CDR3 contains 13 residues. With 6 bases removed from V and 7 bases from J, the gap between germline ends came to 14 bases. The CDR3 region has the DNA TGTGCTAGTGGGTTCGAGGGGGATAATACGCAGTATTTT. It yields the protein CASGFEGDNTQYF.

The V and J genes are TRBV18 and TRBJ1-2; 7 bases agree with TRBD1. This CDR3 comprises 14 residues. CDR1 is KGHSH and CDR2 is LQKENI in the germline V gene. V was pared by 0 bases and J by 5 bases, with 3 bases of the junction left unmatched. DNA for the CDR3: TGTGCCAGCTCACCACCCGGGACAGCTTATGGCTACACCTTC. Protein: CASSPPGTAYGYTF.

The J gene is TRBJ1-2, the V gene TRBV5-4; no reliable D call. This CDR3 region has 14 residues. Trimming cost V 0 bases and J 3 bases, with 9 bases left between them. Looked up from germline, CDR1 is SGHNT and CDR2 is YYREEE (reference sequence). This CDR3 is CASSLDLADYGYTF. The CDR3 nucleotides are TGTGCCAGCAGCTTGGATTTGGCAGACTATGGCTACACCTTC.

The chain couples TRBV9 to TRBJ2-3, with 7 bases matching TRBD1. This CDR3 spans 16 amino acids. Germline lookup yields CDR1 SGDLS and CDR2 YYNGEE. Trimming removed 2 bases from V and 1 base from J; junction bases left unmatched: 7. CDR3 bases: TGTGCCAGCAGCGTGATACAGGGGTCTGGCACAGATACGCAGTATTTT. Protein sequence: CASSVIQGSGTDTQYF. Drawing the rest from reference TRBV9 and TRBJ2-3, the complete variable domain is DSGVTQTPKHLITATGQRVTLRCSPRSGDLSVYWYQQSLDQGLQFLIQYYNGEERAKGNILERFSAQQFPDLHSELNLSSLELGDSALYFCASSVIQGSGTDTQYFGPGTRLTVL.